These 10 T cell receptor beta chains came from one sample sequenced in a study of graft-versus-host responses after intestinal transplantation. No antigens are known for them. Assay used: immunoSEQ multiplex PCR; TCRdb lists only in-frame clones, some missing. Of under 150,000 clones in the sample, about 95% were seen once. The sequenced sample was unstimulated CD8+ T cells sorted from spleen or lymph node cells, obtained before intestinal transplant. The source of these receptors is a human donor who received an intestinal transplant.

The chain joins TRBV29-1 to TRBJ2-7; 13 bases line up with TRBD2. Trimming at V came to 0 bases and at J to 2 bases, leaving 4 bases not matched to a gene. The CDR3 spans 16 residues. The germline gives CDR1 SQVTM, CDR2 ANQGSEA. This CDR3 is CSVEDVGLAGAYEQYF. The CDR3 DNA sequence: TGCAGCGTTGAAGATGTCGGACTAGCGGGAGCCTACGAGCAGTACTTC.

This rearrangement joins TRBV19 to TRBJ1-5; possibly TRBD1 for D (5 bases). The length of the CDR3 is 16 residues. Germline V gene lookup returns CDR1 LNHDA and CDR2 SQIVND (reference sequence). V lost 3 bases, J lost 5 bases, and 17 bases lay in between. Written as DNA, the CDR3 is TGTGCCAGTAGTATGTGGGGCAGCCAAATTTATCAGCCCCAGCATTTT. Translation: CASSMWGSQIYQPQHF.

The chain uses TRBV27 and TRBJ1-4; 10 bases match TRBD1. The germline V gene encodes CDR1 MNHEY and CDR2 SMNVEV (reference sequence). This CDR3 spans 16 amino acids. With 5 bases clipped from V and 8 bases from J, the junction kept 11 bases outside the gene matches. The CDR3 loop reads CASSPPRQGAGEKLFF. The CDR3 DNA is TGTGCCAGCAGTCCCCCCCGACAGGGGGCCGGGGAAAAACTGTTTTTT. The full variable domain, rest sourced from reference TRBV27 and TRBJ1-4, is EAQVTQNPRYLITVTGKKLTVTCSQNMNHEYMSWYRQDPGLGLRQIYYSMNVEVTDKGDVPEGYKVSRKEKRNFPLILESPSPNQTSLYFCASSPPRQGAGEKLFFGSGTQLSVL.

The chain is built from TRBV28 and TRBJ2-1; no reliable D call. V lost 4 bases and J 9 bases, leaving 16 bases between the germline ends. CDR1 and CDR2 (germline): MDHEN, SYDVKM. The CDR3 totals 14 residues. The CDR3 DNA reads TGTGCCAGCAGTTGGGGTGGCGCCCCGGGTGAGCAGTTCTTC. This gives the protein CASSWGGAPGEQFF. The whole variable domain, remainder taken from reference TRBV28 and TRBJ2-1, is DVKVTQSSRYLVKRTGEKVFLECVQDMDHENMFWYRQDPGLGLRLIYFSYDVKMKEKGDIPEGYSVSREKKERFSLILESASTNQTSMYLCASSWGGAPGEQFFGPGTRLTVL.

The rearrangement joins TRBV7-8 to TRBJ2-1; possibly TRBD1 for D (6 bases). The CDR3 spans 13 residues. In germline, CDR1 is SGHVS, CDR2 FQNEAQ. The V and J ends lost 5 bases and 4 bases respectively, with 9 bases between them. CDR3 sequence: CASSQDSYNEQFF. The CDR3 nucleotides are TGTGCCAGCAGCCAGGACAGTTACAATGAGCAGTTCTTC.

This chain joins TRBV5-5 and TRBJ2-1; 14 nucleotides match TRBD2. Germline V gene data show CDR1 as SGHKS and CDR2 as YYEKEE (reference sequence). V lost 4 bases to trimming and J lost 3 bases; unmatched junction nucleotides: 12. The CDR3 is 19 amino acids. CDR3: CASSPPGLAGDFFYNEQFF. The CDR3, as DNA: TGTGCCAGCAGCCCTCCGGGACTAGCGGGAGACTTTTTCTACAATGAGCAGTTCTTC.

The V and J genes are TRBV7-2 and TRBJ2-3, with TRBD1 identical over 7 bases. V lost 4 bases and J lost 2; bases outside the gene matches: 6. This CDR3 comprises 15 residues. CDR1 and CDR2 (germline): SGHTA, FQGNSA. This CDR3 is CASSSSGGSTDTQYF. The CDR3 bases are TGTGCCAGCAGCTCCTCAGGGGGATCCACAGATACGCAGTATTTT.

This clone was observed once. This sequence joins TRBV6-5 and TRBJ1-5; D ambiguous. Trimming left V 5 bases short and J 3 bases short, with 8 bases between. The CDR3 length is 13 residues. Germline CDR1 MNHEY, CDR2 SVGAGI. The CDR3 region is CASSRKANQPQHF. CDR3 sequence (DNA): TGTGCCAGCAGTAGAAAGGCCAATCAGCCCCAGCATTTT.

The chain has TRBV27 and TRBJ2-3, with D unclear. The V gene lost 2 bases and the J gene lost 5 bases, with 20 bases spanning the gap. The CDR3 covers 17 residues. CDR1 MNHEY and CDR2 SMNVEV come from the germline V gene (reference sequence). The CDR3 loop reads CASSLLPREGDIDTQYF. For the CDR3, the DNA is TGTGCCAGCAGTTTACTCCCAAGGGAAGGCGACATAGATACGCAGTATTTT.

The chain employs TRBV9 and TRBJ2-7; D is possibly TRBD1 (6 bases). The CDR3 has 14 amino acids. Trimming removed 0 bases at V and 3 bases at J, with 10 bases between. From germline, CDR1 is SGDLS and CDR2 YYNGEE. The CDR3 DNA follows: TGTGCCAGCAGCGTAGGGGGACAAATCTACGAGCAGTACTTC. Its translation: CASSVGGQIYEQYF.